The 15 T cell receptor beta chains below all came from one sample that was sequenced in a study of radiotherapy plus CTLA-4 blockade in lung cancer. Sequenced by immunoSEQ multiplex PCR; TCRdb stores in-frame clones only, minus some. The sample holds roughly 80,000 clones; about 78% are singletons and the top ten take approximately 3.8%. The sample was peripheral blood, taken from a patient treated with radiotherapy plus ipilimumab. The source of these receptors is a human donor with non-small cell lung cancer who had a partial response to radiotherapy plus ipilimumab. Some clones in this sample may be carry-over from other donors' samples.

The genes are TRBV5-4 and TRBJ2-3, with D maybe TRBD2 (5 bases). Germline V gene data show CDR1 as SGHNT and CDR2 as YYREEE (reference sequence). V dropped 3 bases and J dropped 4 bases, with 6 bases sitting between them. The CDR3 totals 12 residues. As DNA, the CDR3 is TGTGCCAGCAGCTCGCGGGCAGATACGCAGTATTTT. It is translated as CASSSRADTQYF.

The chain is built from TRBV6-5 and TRBJ1-2; TRBD1 matches at 8 bases. The CDR3 loop spans 13 amino acids. V was clipped by 6 bases and J by 8 bases; unmatched bases: 8. CDR1 is MNHEY, CDR2 SVGAGI, per germline. The DNA for the CDR3 is TGTGCCAGCAGCCTCGACAGGGGAGTCGGCTACACCTTC. Translating it yields CASSLDRGVGYTF.

The chain couples TRBV18 to TRBJ1-6; D possibly corresponds to TRBD1 (5 bases). This CDR3 spans 15 amino acids. The V gene lost 1 base and the J gene lost 8 bases, with 12 bases spanning the gap. CDR1 and CDR2 (germline): KGHSH, LQKENI. The CDR3 is CASSPLFGDYSPLHF. CDR3 in DNA: TGTGCCAGCTCACCACTTTTCGGGGACTATTCACCCCTCCACTTT.

The chain recombines TRBV5-1 with TRBJ2-1; 11 bases match TRBD2. The J segment lost 9 bases and the V segment lost 1 base, leaving 12 bases of the junction unmatched. The CDR3 is 17 residues long. Germline V gene data show CDR1 as SGHRS and CDR2 as YFSETQ. CDR3 loop: CASSLWGLAETGSEQFF. The CDR3, as DNA: TGCGCCAGCAGCTTGTGGGGACTAGCGGAGACGGGGAGTGAGCAGTTCTTC.

In its sample, this clone was seen a few times. This chain joins TRBV6-4 and TRBJ2-3, with D perhaps TRBD2 (5 bases). CDR3 length equals 13 residues. V was clipped by 10 bases and J by 2 bases, with 13 bases between them. CDR1 is MRHNA and CDR2 is SNTAGT in the germline V gene. CDR3 bases: TGTGCCACGAGGACTGGAAACACAGATACGCAGTATTTT. Residues: CATRTGNTDTQYF.

The chain is built from TRBV20-1 and TRBJ1-1; D might be TRBD1 (5 bases). Trimming removed 6 bases from V and 6 bases from J, with 8 bases in between. CDR1 and CDR2 (germline): DFQATT, SNEGSKA (reference sequence). The CDR3 consists of 10 residues. CDR3 bases: TGCAGTGCAGGGGTAGCTGAAGCTTTCTTT. Protein: CSAGVAEAFF.

This clone occurred a few times. The chain carries TRBV9 and TRBJ1-6; D is possibly TRBD1 (5 bases). Germline V gene data show CDR1 as SGDLS and CDR2 as YYNGEE. The length of the CDR3 is 15 residues. V lost 4 bases to trimming and J lost 9 bases, with 17 bases between them. DNA of the CDR3: TGTGCCAGCAGCTCCCTGGGGGGATTCGGTTCACCCCTCCACTTT. This encodes CASSSLGGFGSPLHF.

This clone has a handful of counts. CDR3 sequence (DNA): TGTGCCAGCAGCTCGGACAGGGTGAATTCACCCCTCCACTTT. Its translation is CASSSDRVNSPLHF. The J gene is TRBJ1-6, the V gene TRBV2; 8 bases align to TRBD1. Germline V gene sequence: CDR1 SNHLY, CDR2 FYNNEI. This CDR3 has 14 amino acids. V dropped 6 bases and J dropped 7; count of bases not matched to a gene: 5.

This clone has only a few counts. This chain uses TRBV4-2 with TRBJ2-6; the D gene is possibly TRBD2 (5 bases). The CDR3 is made up of 16 amino acids. Trimming stripped 2 bases from V and 4 bases from J, with 12 bases between. Germline assignment: CDR1 LGHNA and CDR2 YNFKEQ. The CDR3 region is CASSQTGEPGANVLTF. CDR3 coding DNA: TGTGCCAGCAGCCAAACCGGGGAGCCCGGGGCCAACGTCCTGACTTTC.

This clone was observed once. The rearrangement joins TRBV7-2 to TRBJ2-7; 13 bases align to TRBD2. The CDR3 is 15 residues long. J gave up 4 bases and V 5 bases, and 5 bases lay outside the gene matches. The germline V gene has CDR1 SGHTA and CDR2 FQGNSA. CDR3 loop: CASSPTSGGEYEQYF. CDR3 bases: TGTGCCAGCAGCCCTACTAGCGGGGGGGAGTACGAGCAGTACTTC.

The CDR3 loop is CASGTVNSPLHF. The DNA for the CDR3 is TGTGCCAGCGGGACAGTTAATTCACCCCTCCACTTT. The chain has TRBV6-6 and TRBJ1-6; TRBD1 matches 7 bases. This CDR3 has 12 amino acids. Germline CDR1 reads MNHNY; CDR2 reads SVGAGI (reference sequence). The V segment lost 8 bases and the J segment 6 bases; nucleotides outside the gene matches: 1.

J is TRBJ2-1 and V is TRBV28, with 7 bases aligning to TRBD2. The junction had 12 bases not matched to a gene; V was cut back by 10 bases and J by 6 bases. The CDR3 length is 14 residues. Germline V gene lookup returns CDR1 MDHEN and CDR2 SYDVKM. The CDR3 loop reads CATTRWGGGNEQFF. The CDR3 DNA sequence: TGTGCCACCACCCGCTGGGGGGGTGGCAATGAGCAGTTCTTC. Full variable domain (outside the CDR3, taken from reference TRBV28 and TRBJ2-1): DVKVTQSSRYLVKRTGEKVFLECVQDMDHENMFWYRQDPGLGLRLIYFSYDVKMKEKGDIPEGYSVSREKKERFSLILESASTNQTSMYLCATTRWGGGNEQFFGPGTRLTVL.

The chain is built from TRBV29-1 and TRBJ2-7, with a possible D match to TRBD1 (6 bases). CDR3 length: 14 residues. Germline assignment: CDR1 SQVTM and CDR2 ANQGSEA. With 5 bases removed from V and 0 bases from J, the gap between germline ends came to 14 bases. The CDR3 nucleotides read TGCAGCGTTCAGACAGGAGATAGCTCCTACGAGCAGTACTTC. Residues: CSVQTGDSSYEQYF.

The chain links TRBV19 to TRBJ2-5; D is possibly TRBD1 (5 bases). Per germline, CDR1 LNHDA and CDR2 SQIVND (reference sequence). The length of the CDR3 is 14 residues. V was cut by 3 bases and J by 1 base, with 9 bases left in between. The CDR3 region is CASSITGLQETQYF. DNA of the CDR3: TGTGCCAGTAGTATTACAGGTCTCCAAGAGACCCAGTACTTC.

J is TRBJ1-2 and V is TRBV5-5, with D possibly matching TRBD1 (5 bases). This CDR3 has 14 amino acids. The V end lost 0 bases, the J end lost 2 bases, and 8 bases lay between the germline ends. From germline, CDR1 is SGHKS and CDR2 YYEKEE (reference sequence). The CDR3 nucleotides read TGTGCCAGCAGCTTGGGGCCAGGGAACTATGGCTACACCTTC. It translates to CASSLGPGNYGYTF.